This T cell receptor beta chain was recovered during a study of cytomegalovirus exposure and HLA in healthy donors. Findings of the study overall: In a later analysis, donors in an Asian-associated ancestry cluster reportedly had fewer N-insertions in productive TCRs than the cohort mean. As was reported, the HLA-A and HLA-B alleles of most subjects were accurately predicted from TCR beta sequences.

PCR used 60 Vbeta primers and 13 Jbeta primers. Under the authors' procedure: There were about 80 million unique TCR beta chains by a later count, and some 11 million of them were shared. Only in-frame clones appear in the TCRdb table, and some are missing; sequencing was by immunoSEQ multiplex PCR. The V and J calls and clone size were taken over from that table, and D and trimming were inferred from the DNA. Among roughly 58,000 clones listed, over 70% were seen once. CDR1 and CDR2 (germline): SGHKS, YYEKEE (reference sequence). V was pared by 4 bases and J by 0 bases, with 15 bases between. CDR3 length: 16 amino acids. Worth noting for this clone: Its antigen is not identified.

J is TRBJ2-3 and V is TRBV5-5; D uncertain. The sequencing input was PBMCs. The TCR sequence derives from a woman aged 40 to 55 in good health and CMV-seronegative. The CDR3 sequence is CASSASWAPSTDTQYF. For the CDR3, the DNA is TGTGCCAGCAGCGCCTCCTGGGCCCCCAGCACAGATACGCAGTATTTT.